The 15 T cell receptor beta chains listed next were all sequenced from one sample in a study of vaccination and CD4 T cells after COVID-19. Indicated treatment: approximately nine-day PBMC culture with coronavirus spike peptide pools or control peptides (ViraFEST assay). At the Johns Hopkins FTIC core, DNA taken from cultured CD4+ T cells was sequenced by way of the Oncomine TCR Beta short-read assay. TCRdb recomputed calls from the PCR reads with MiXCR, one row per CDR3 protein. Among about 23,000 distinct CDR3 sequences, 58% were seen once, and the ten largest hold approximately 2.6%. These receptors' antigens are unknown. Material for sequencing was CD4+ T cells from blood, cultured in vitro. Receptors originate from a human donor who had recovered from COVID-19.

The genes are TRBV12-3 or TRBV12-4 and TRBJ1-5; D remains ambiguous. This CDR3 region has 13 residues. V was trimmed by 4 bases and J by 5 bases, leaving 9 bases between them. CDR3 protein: CASSSLRDQPQHF. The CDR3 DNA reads TGTGCCAGCAGTTCACTAAGAGATCAGCCCCAGCATTTT.

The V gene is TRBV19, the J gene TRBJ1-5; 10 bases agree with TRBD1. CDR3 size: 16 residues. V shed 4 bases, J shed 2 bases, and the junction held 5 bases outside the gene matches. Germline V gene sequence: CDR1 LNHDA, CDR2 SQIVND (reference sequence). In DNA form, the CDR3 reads TGTGCCAGTAGTAGGACAGGGGGAGTGGGCAATCAGCCCCAGCATTTT. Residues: CASSRTGGVGNQPQHF.

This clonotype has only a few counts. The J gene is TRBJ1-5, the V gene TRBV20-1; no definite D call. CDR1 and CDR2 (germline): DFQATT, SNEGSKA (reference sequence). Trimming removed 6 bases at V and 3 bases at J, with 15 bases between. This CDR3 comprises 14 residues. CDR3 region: CSASPAGDNQPQHF. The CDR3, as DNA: TGCAGTGCCTCCCCGGCGGGCGACAATCAGCCCCAGCATTTT.

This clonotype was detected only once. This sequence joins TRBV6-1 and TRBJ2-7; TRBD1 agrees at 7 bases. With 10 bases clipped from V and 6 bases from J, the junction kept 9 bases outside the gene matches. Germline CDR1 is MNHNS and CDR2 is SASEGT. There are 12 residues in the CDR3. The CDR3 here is CATGQVRSEQYF. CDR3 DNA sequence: TGTGCCACAGGACAGGTACGAAGCGAGCAGTACTTC.

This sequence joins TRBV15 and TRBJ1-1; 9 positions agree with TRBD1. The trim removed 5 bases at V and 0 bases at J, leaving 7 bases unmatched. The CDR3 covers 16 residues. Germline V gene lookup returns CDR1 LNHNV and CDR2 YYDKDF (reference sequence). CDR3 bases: TGTGCCACCAGCGGAGGGGGGACAGGGTTGAACACTGAAGCTTTCTTT. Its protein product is CATSGGGTGLNTEAFF.

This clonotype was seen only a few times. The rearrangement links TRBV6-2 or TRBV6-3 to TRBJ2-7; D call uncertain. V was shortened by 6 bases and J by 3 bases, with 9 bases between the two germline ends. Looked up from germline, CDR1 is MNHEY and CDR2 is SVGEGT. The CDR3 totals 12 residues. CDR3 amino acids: CASSPNSYEQYF. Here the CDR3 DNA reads TGTGCCAGCAGCCCAAATAGCTACGAGCAGTACTTC.

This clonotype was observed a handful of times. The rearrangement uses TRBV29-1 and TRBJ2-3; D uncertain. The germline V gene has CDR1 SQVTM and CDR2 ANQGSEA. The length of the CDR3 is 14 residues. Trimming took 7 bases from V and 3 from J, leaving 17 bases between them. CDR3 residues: CSAGRRVRTDTQYF. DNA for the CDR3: TGCAGCGCCGGGCGCCGGGTTAGAACAGATACGCAGTATTTT.

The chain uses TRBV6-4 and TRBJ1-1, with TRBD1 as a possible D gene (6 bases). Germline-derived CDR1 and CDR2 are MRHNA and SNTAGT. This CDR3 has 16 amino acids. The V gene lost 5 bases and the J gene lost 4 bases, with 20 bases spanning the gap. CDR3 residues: CASSLNSQGGGTEAFF. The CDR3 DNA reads TGTGCCAGCAGTCTGAATTCACAGGGTGGCGGCACTGAAGCTTTCTTT.

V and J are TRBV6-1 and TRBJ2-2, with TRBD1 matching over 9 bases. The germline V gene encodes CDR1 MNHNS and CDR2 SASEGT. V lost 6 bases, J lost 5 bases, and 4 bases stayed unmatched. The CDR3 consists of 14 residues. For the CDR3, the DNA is TGTGCCAGCAGCCGGGACAGGGTGACCGGGGAGCTGTTTTTT. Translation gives CASSRDRVTGELFF.

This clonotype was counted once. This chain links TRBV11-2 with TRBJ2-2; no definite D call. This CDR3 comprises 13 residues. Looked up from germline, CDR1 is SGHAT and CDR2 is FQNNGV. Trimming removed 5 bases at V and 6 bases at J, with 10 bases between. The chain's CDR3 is CASSPLGSGELFF. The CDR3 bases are TGTGCCAGCAGCCCCCTGGGGTCCGGGGAGCTGTTTTTT.

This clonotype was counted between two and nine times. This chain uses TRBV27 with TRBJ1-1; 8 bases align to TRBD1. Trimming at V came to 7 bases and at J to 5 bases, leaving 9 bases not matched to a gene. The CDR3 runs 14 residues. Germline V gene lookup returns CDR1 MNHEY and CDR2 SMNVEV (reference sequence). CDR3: CASIKDRAGTEAFF. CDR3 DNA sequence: TGTGCCAGCATTAAGGACAGGGCAGGGACTGAAGCTTTCTTT.

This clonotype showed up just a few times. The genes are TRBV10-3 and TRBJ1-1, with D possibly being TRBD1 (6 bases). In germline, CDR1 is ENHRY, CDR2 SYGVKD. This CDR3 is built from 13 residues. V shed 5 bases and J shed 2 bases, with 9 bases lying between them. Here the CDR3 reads CAISNRDNTEAFF. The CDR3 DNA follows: TGTGCCATCAGTAACAGGGACAACACTGAAGCTTTCTTT.

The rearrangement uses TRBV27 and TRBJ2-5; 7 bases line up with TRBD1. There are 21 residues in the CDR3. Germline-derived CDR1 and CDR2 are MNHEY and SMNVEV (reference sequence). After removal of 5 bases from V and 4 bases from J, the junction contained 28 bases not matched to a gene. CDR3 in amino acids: CASSNKTLDRMLSKGGETQYF. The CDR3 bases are TGTGCCAGCAGTAATAAAACCCTGGACAGGATGTTAAGCAAAGGAGGAGAGACCCAGTACTTC.

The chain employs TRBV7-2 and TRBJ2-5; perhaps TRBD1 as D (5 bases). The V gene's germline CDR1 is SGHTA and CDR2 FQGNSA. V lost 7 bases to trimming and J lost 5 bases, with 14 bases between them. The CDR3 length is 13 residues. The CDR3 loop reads CASNVQGSETQYF. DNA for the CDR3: TGTGCCAGCAACGTGCAGGGTTCGGAGACCCAGTACTTC.

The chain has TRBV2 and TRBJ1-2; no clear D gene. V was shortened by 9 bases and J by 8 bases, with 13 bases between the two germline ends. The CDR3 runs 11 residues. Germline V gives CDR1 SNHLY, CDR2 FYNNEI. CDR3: CASTASAGYTF. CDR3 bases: TGTGCCAGTACAGCCTCCGCGGGCTACACCTTC.